The source of this T cell receptor beta chain is a study of blood T cell repertoires in COVID-19. Study-wide context: COVID-19 samples from acute and convalescent phases originated in the United States, Italy and Spain. PBMCs, B-cell-depleted T cells, or T cells were the source of the cDNA or gDNA that made up the material.

The CDR3 is 16 amino acids. The ends lost 4 bases at V and 7 bases at J; junction bases unmatched: 10. Germline loops: CDR1 LGHDT, CDR2 YNNKEL (reference sequence). The authors' processing: For nucleated cells, counts were estimated from reference gene primer amplification. Clones were sequenced by immunoSEQ multiplex PCR, and TCRdb holds only the in-frame ones, with some missing. From that table come the V and J calls and clone size; the DNA was used to work out D and trimming. This sample has tens of thousands of clones; 80% to 90% occur once, and the top ten carry 1.5% to 2%. The specimen sequenced was peripheral blood. The receptor was derived from a man in his thirties or forties with acute or convalescent COVID-19. The chain combines TRBV3-1 (or the pseudogene TRBV3-2) with TRBJ1-6, with TRBD1 matching over 7 bases. This chain's CDR3 is CASSRRKGTVNSPLHF. CDR3 in DNA: TGTGCCAGCAGCCGACGAAAGGGGACAGTGAATTCACCCCTCCACTTT.